This T cell receptor (beta chain) was sequenced during a study of blood T cell repertoires in COVID-19. At the level of the study: The United States, Italy and Spain supplied acute and convalescent COVID-19 samples.

This clone was counted a few times. Source study methods: Reference gene primer amplification yielded estimated nucleated cell counts. Method: immunoSEQ multiplex PCR; TCRdb's copy keeps in-frame clones and lacks some. Clone size and the V and J calls come from that table; the DNA yielded D and trimming. The sample has 200,000 to 250,000 clones, approximately 80% seen once. The clonotype was recovered from a woman aged 80 or over with COVID-19, enrolled during active disease. The sample taken for sequencing was peripheral blood.

The CDR3 DNA reads TGTGCCAGCAACGGAGGGACGGTTAATTCACCCCTCCACTTT. Translation gives CASNGGTVNSPLHF. The chain has TRBV2 and TRBJ1-6; possible D gene TRBD1, 5 bases. Trimming took off 7 bases at V and 6 bases at J, with 13 bases between the two ends. CDR1 SNHLY and CDR2 FYNNEI come from the germline V gene. The CDR3 spans 14 residues.